The entry below describes one T cell receptor (beta chain). This entry belongs to a study of blood T cell repertoires in COVID-19. About the study: Material from acute and convalescent COVID-19 was sourced from the United States, Italy and Spain.

Germline V CDR1 and CDR2: SEHNR, FQNEAQ (reference sequence). The CDR3 has 15 residues. V lost 1 base and J 2 bases, leaving 8 bases between the germline ends. Under the authors' procedure: Cell counts per sample came from amplifying reference gene primers. Sequenced by immunoSEQ multiplex PCR; TCRdb stores in-frame clones only, minus some. The DNA gave D and trimming, while V, J and clone size come from that table. This table holds fewer than 300,000 clones, approximately 90% found once. The origin of this receptor is a young woman with COVID-19, enrolled during active disease. V gene TRBV7-9 combines with J gene TRBJ2-2, with D possibly matching TRBD1 (5 bases). The specimen sequenced was peripheral blood. This CDR3 is CASSLDQGNTGELFF. Written as DNA, the CDR3 is TGTGCCAGCAGCTTAGACCAGGGTAACACCGGGGAGCTGTTTTTT.